This T cell receptor (beta chain) derives from a study of metastatic and nonmetastatic thyroid tumors. Study-wide background: Both malignant and benign thyroid patients supplied peripheral blood and tumor or nodule tissue samples, across which the repertoires of these patients were then compared. Broader study findings: TCR beta diversity was reportedly significantly higher in malignant thyroid tumors than benign nodules, in blood and tumor.

The entire patient cohort was treatment-naive prior to thyroid surgery. This clone has a count of ten or more. Its target is unknown. TCRdb reanalyzed the PCR reads with MiXCR. The sample carries approximately 74,000 clones, 12% to 15% recorded once. CDR1 and CDR2 from the germline V gene are SGHTA and FQGNSA. Losses at the gene ends were 5 bases for V and 8 bases for J; bases not matched to a gene: 7. CDR3 length: 15 residues. The chain is built from TRBV7-2 and TRBJ1-4; 11 bases are shared with TRBD1. Sequenced: blood. This TCR came from a male donor with papillary thyroid cancer or a benign thyroid nodule (not recorded which). Some clones in this sample may be carry-over from other donors' samples. DNA of the CDR3: TGTGCCAGCAGCCGTGGACAGGGGGCGAGGGAAAAACTGTTTTTT. It specifies CASSRGQGAREKLFF.